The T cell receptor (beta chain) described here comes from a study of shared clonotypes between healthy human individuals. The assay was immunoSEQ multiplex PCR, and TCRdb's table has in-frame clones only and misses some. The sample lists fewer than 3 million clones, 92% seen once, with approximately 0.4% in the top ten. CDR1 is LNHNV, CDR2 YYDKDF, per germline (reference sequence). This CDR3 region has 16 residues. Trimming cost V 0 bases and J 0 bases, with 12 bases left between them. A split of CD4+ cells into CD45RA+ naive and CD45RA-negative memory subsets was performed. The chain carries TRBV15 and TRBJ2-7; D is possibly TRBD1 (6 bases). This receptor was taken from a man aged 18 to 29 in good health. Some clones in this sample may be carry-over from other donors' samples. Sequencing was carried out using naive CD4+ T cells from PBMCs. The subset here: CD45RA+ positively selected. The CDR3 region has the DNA TGTGCCACCAGCAGAGATTGGCAGGGGAACTCCTACGAGCAGTACTTC. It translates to CATSRDWQGNSYEQYF.